This T cell receptor beta chain came from a study of T cells after yellow fever vaccination. Regarding the study as a whole: The study re-detected most primary-vaccination clones after the booster (about 95% CD4, 88% CD8). Clonotypes shared by both compartments, CD4 and CD8, made up a small share.

CDR1 and CDR2 (germline): SGHRS, YFSETQ. V dropped 4 bases and J dropped 0 bases, with 12 bases sitting between them. The CDR3 contains 15 residues. TCRdb re-called the 5' RACE reads through MiXCR, storing one row per CDR3 protein. The sample records a few hundred thousand distinct CDR3 sequences, about a sixth being singletons. This clonotype showed up just a few times. Its antigen is unknown. The starting material was PBMCs, obtained 5 days after the first yellow fever vaccination. The origin of this receptor is a man younger than 35 who received the YFV17D yellow fever vaccine. The rearrangement links TRBV5-1 to TRBJ2-3, with D unresolved. DNA for the CDR3: TGCGCCAGCAGCCCCACTACAATGAGCACAGATACGCAGTATTTT. It translates to CASSPTTMSTDTQYF.